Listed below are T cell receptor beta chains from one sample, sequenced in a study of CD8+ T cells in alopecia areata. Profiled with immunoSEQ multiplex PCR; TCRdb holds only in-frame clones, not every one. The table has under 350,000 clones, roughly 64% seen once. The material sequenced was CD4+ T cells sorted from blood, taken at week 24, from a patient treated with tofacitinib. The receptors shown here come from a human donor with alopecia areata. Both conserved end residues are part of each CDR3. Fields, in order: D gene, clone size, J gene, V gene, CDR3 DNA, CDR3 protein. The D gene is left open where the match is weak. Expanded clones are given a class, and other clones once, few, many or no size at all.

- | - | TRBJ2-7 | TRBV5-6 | TGTGCCAGCAGCAGCCCAGGGTCTTGGTCCATCTACGAGCAGTACTTC | CASSSPGSWSIYEQYF
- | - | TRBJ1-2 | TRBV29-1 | TGCAGCGCCGGGGCCAGGGCGGGGTTTGGCTACACCTTC | CSAGARAGFGYTF
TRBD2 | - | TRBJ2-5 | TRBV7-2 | TGTGCCAGCAGCTTAGCTAGCGGGGGGACCCAGTACTTC | CASSLASGGTQYF
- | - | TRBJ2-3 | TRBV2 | TGTGCCAGCGGGTCTAGCCTACCCACAGATACGCAGTATTTT | CASGSSLPTDTQYF
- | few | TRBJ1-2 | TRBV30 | TGTGCCTGGAGTGAGAGGGACTATGGCTACACCTTC | CAWSERDYGYTF
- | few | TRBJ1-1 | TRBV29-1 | TGCAGCACTCGAGACATGGGGAACACTGAAGCTTTCTTT | CSTRDMGNTEAFF
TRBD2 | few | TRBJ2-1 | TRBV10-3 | TGTGCCATCAGTGGGACTAGAGTCCATGAGCAGTTCTTC | CAISGTRVHEQFF
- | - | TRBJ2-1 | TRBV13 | TGTGCCAGCAGCTTAGTATCGAGAGGCTCCTACAATGAGCAGTTCTTC | CASSLVSRGSYNEQFF
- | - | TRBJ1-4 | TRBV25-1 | TGTGCCAGCAGTGATGGGAATAGGGCCGAAAAACTGTTTTTT | CASSDGNRAEKLFF
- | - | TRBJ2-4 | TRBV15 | TGTGCCACCAGCAGAGTATCCTTGGGGGCTCTAGCCAAAAACATTCAGTACTTC | CATSRVSLGALAKNIQYF
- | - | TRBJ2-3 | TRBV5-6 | TGTGCCAGCAGCCCACCCGGCACAGATACGCAGTATTTT | CASSPPGTDTQYF
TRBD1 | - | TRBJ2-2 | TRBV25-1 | TGTGCCAGCAGTGGCACGACAGGGTCGAACACCGGGGAGCTGTTTTTT | CASSGTTGSNTGELFF
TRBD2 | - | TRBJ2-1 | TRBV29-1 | TGCAGCGTTGAAGACATACTAGCGGGGGGAGGCAATGAGCAGTTCTTC | CSVEDILAGGGNEQFF
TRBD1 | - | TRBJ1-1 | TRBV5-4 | TGTGCCAGCAGCCGGGACAGGGCATCTGAAGCTTTCTTT | CASSRDRASEAFF
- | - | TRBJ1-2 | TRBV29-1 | TGCAGCGCTCGTCTGGGTCATGGCTACACCTTC | CSARLGHGYTF
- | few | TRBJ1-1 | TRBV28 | TGTGCCAGCAGTGCCCCCGCACAGGGAGGTGATACTGAAGCTTTCTTT | CASSAPAQGGDTEAFF
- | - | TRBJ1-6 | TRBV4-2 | TGTGCCAGCAGCCAAAGCAGTACGGCCCTGGGGTATTCACCCCTCCACTTT | CASSQSSTALGYSPLHF
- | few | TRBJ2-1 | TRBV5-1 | TGCGCCAGCAGCCCGTGGGAAGCTAGGGAGCAGTTCTTC | CASSPWEAREQFF
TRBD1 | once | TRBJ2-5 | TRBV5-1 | TGCGCCAGCAGCGGACAGGGGCAAGAGACCCAGTACTTC | CASSGQGQETQYF
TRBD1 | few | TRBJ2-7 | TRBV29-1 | TGCAGCGTTTTCCCTACAGGGGGACAAAAGCAGTACTTC | CSVFPTGGQKQYF
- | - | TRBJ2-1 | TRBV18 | TGTGCCAGCTCGCTCGGGGCGGGCCTTGATGAGCAGTTCTTC | CASSLGAGLDEQFF
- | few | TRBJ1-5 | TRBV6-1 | TGTGCCAGCAGTGAATGGCGGAATAGCAATCAGCCCCAGCATTTT | CASSEWRNSNQPQHF
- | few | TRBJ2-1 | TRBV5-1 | TGCGCCAGCAGCTTGGGGTCCTCCTACAATGAGCAGTTCTTC | CASSLGSSYNEQFF
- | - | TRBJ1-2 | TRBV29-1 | TGCAGCGTCGGACAGAGGTTTGGGGCCAGTGGCTACACCTTC | CSVGQRFGASGYTF